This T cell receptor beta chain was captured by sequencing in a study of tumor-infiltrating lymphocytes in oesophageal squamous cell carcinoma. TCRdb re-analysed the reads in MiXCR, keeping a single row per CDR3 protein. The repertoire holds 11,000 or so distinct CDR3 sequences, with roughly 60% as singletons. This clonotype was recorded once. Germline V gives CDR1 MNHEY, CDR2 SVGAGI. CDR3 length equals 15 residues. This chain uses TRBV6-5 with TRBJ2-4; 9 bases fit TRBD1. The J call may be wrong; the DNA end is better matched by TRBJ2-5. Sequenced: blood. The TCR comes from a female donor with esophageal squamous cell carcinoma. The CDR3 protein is CASSLDRGDRETQYF. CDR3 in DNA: TGTGCCAGCAGTCTCGACAGGGGGGATAGGGAGACCCAGTACTTC.